Each of the 11 T cell receptor beta chains below was sequenced from the same sample in a study of cytomegalovirus exposure and HLA in healthy donors. With 60 Vbeta and 13 Jbeta primers, the PCR was carried out. Sequencing was performed with immunoSEQ multiplex PCR; in TCRdb, only in-frame clones are kept and a portion is missing. The sample consists of 200,000 to 250,000 clones, about 80% of them appearing once. Sequenced material: PBMCs. These receptors all stem from a middle-aged woman in good health and CMV-seronegative.

The chain links TRBV5-1 to TRBJ2-7; D is perhaps TRBD2 (6 bases). The CDR3 extends over 15 amino acids. In germline, CDR1 is SGHRS, CDR2 YFSETQ. Trimming stripped 4 bases from V and 2 bases from J, with 16 bases between. CDR3 DNA: TGCGCCAGCAGCCCGAGAGGGGACTCAGCCTACGAGCAGTACTTC. Residues: CASSPRGDSAYEQYF.

The V gene is TRBV11-2, the J gene TRBJ1-6; TRBD1 is a possible D gene (6 bases). The CDR3 has 16 residues. Trimming removed 6 bases at V and 8 bases at J, with 20 bases between. Germline CDR1 SGHAT, CDR2 FQNNGV. CDR3 amino acids: CASRQFRDTIHSPLHF. The CDR3 DNA reads as TGTGCCAGCAGACAATTCCGGGACACCATCCATTCACCCCTCCACTTT.

The V gene is TRBV9, the J gene TRBJ2-2, with 7 bases lining up with TRBD1. The V gene's germline CDR1 is SGDLS and CDR2 YYNGEE. The ends lost 0 bases at V and 5 bases at J; junction bases unmatched: 7. The CDR3 consists of 16 residues. CDR3 in amino acids: CASSVVAQGLTGELFF. CDR3 sequence (DNA): TGTGCCAGCAGCGTAGTCGCACAGGGGTTGACCGGGGAGCTGTTTTTT.

V is TRBV19 and J is TRBJ1-3; D might be TRBD1 (5 bases). The V end lost 5 bases, the J end lost 0 bases, and 11 bases lay between the germline ends. From germline, CDR1 is LNHDA and CDR2 SQIVND (reference sequence). This CDR3 has 15 amino acids. The CDR3 loop reads CASSLGLLSGNTIYF. The CDR3 DNA sequence: TGTGCCAGTAGTCTGGGACTGCTCTCTGGAAACACCATATATTTT.

V is TRBV29-1 and J is TRBJ1-2; 7 bases line up with TRBD1. Trimming cost V 1 base and J 4 bases; bases outside gene matches: 12. Germline-derived CDR1 and CDR2 are SQVTM and ANQGSEA. This CDR3 contains 16 residues. The CDR3 loop is CSVEGLGQENRYGYTF. CDR3 DNA: TGCAGCGTTGAAGGCCTCGGACAGGAGAACCGCTATGGCTACACCTTC.

The chain uses TRBV19 and TRBJ1-5; D may be TRBD1 (5 bases). In germline, CDR1 is LNHDA, CDR2 SQIVND (reference sequence). The CDR3 runs 14 residues. The V and J ends lost 7 bases and 3 bases respectively, with 13 bases between them. The CDR3 loop reads CASTPGGFNQPQHF. The CDR3 DNA follows: TGTGCCAGTACCCCGGGGGGGTTCAATCAGCCCCAGCATTTT.

Concerning this clone: At one of its ends the junction is not consistent with the germline gene, which may arise from a read error. This chain joins TRBV28 and TRBJ1-3, with D possibly being TRBD1 (6 bases). CDR3 size: 18 residues. The V gene's germline CDR1 is MDHEN and CDR2 SYDVKM. CDR3 DNA sequence: TGTGCCAGCAGTTTATGGGTCCCGGGACATTCAACTGGGAACACCATATATTTT. It encodes CASSLWVPGHSTGNTIYF.

This sequence joins TRBV15 and TRBJ2-2, with D uncertain. The germline gives CDR1 LNHNV, CDR2 YYDKDF (reference sequence). The CDR3 sequence is 15 residues long. Trimming pared 3 bases from V and 6 bases from J, leaving 14 bases between. The CDR3 DNA follows: TGTGCCACCAGCAGCAACACCGCCAAAGCCGGGGAGCTGTTTTTT. Translation gives CATSSNTAKAGELFF.

The chain uses TRBV2 and TRBJ2-7; 8 nucleotides match TRBD1. Per germline, CDR1 SNHLY and CDR2 FYNNEI. The CDR3 is made up of 15 amino acids. V lost 6 bases, J lost 5 bases, and 12 bases stayed unmatched. CDR3 nucleotides: TGTGCCAGCAGGAAACCCCAGGGGGCGCTGAACGAGCAGTACTTC. It is translated as CASRKPQGALNEQYF.

The CDR3 DNA reads TGTGCCAGCCAATTCCGGGGGGGTGAAAAACTGTTTTTT. Protein product: CASQFRGGEKLFF. V and J are TRBV28 and TRBJ1-4; TRBD1 is a possible D gene (5 bases). CDR1 is MDHEN, CDR2 SYDVKM, per germline. The CDR3 sequence is 13 residues long. With 8 bases removed from V and 7 bases from J, the gap between germline ends came to 14 bases.

This clone was seen only once. In the same sample, other DNA sequences code for this CDR3. The J gene is TRBJ2-3, the V gene TRBV5-1, with TRBD2 as a possible D gene (5 bases). This CDR3 is 15 amino acids long. Trimming took 0 bases from V and 0 from J, leaving 8 bases between them. CDR1 and CDR2 from the germline V gene are SGHRS and YFSETQ. The CDR3 is CASSLAGSSTDTQYF. CDR3 DNA sequence: TGCGCCAGCAGCTTGGCGGGGTCTAGCACAGATACGCAGTATTTT.